The clone carrying this T cell receptor beta chain was detected ten times or more. The antigen remains undetermined. Described treatment: randomized to nivolumab then ipilimumab (arm A) or the reverse (arm B). Clones were sequenced by immunoSEQ multiplex PCR, and TCRdb holds only the in-frame ones, with some missing. Of almost 7,500 clones listed, about 25% are singletons. These data belong to a study of sequential checkpoint blockade in melanoma. The overall study: TCRbeta immunosequencing was performed on DNA from around 91 pretreatment melanoma tumor samples. Around 21 patients had matched tumor biopsies before treatment and at week 13 after nivolumab or ipilimumab alone.

Study-wide results and caveats: Pretreatment TIL clonality tracked with response in the nivolumab-first arm.

The ends lost 3 bases at V and 0 bases at J; junction bases unmatched: 5. CDR3 size: 15 residues. Germline CDR1 and CDR2: SGDLS and YYNGEE. This TCR derives from a human donor with melanoma. V and J are TRBV9 and TRBJ1-1, with 7 nucleotides matching TRBD1. The material was tumor tissue (inferred from file names), obtained from a patient given nivolumab and ipilimumab in sequence. CDR3 residues: CASSAYGTVNTEAFF. In DNA form, the CDR3 reads TGTGCCAGCAGCGCATACGGGACAGTGAACACTGAAGCTTTCTTT.